A single sample is the source of the 11 T cell receptor beta chains below, sequenced in a study of T cell responses to AZD1222 COVID-19 vaccine. The data were produced by immunoSEQ multiplex PCR, yet TCRdb's version contains in-frame clones alone and is incomplete. The table shows 100,000 to 120,000 clones, with around 90% occurring only once. The sequenced sample was peripheral blood, obtained 28 days after the second AZD1222 dose. The receptor set was obtained from an adult who received the AZD1222 COVID-19 vaccine.

The CDR3 nucleotides read TGCGCCAGCAGCTCTCCTCGCGGGGGAATCCAAGAGACCCAGTACTTC. This translates into CASSSPRGGIQETQYF. The gene calls are TRBV5-1 and TRBJ2-5, with 7 positions matching TRBD2. Germline V gives CDR1 SGHRS, CDR2 YFSETQ. Trimming took 3 bases from V and 1 from J; bases not matched to a gene: 9. The CDR3 spans 16 residues.

This sequence joins TRBV20-1 and TRBJ1-1; D not resolved. This CDR3 is 11 amino acids long. The V gene lost 6 bases and the J gene lost 8 bases, with 13 bases spanning the gap. Germline CDR1 and CDR2: DFQATT and SNEGSKA (reference sequence). The CDR3 here is CSAPAGAEAFF. The CDR3, as DNA: TGCAGTGCCCCGGCCGGTGCAGAAGCTTTCTTT.

This clone was seen a handful of times. V gene TRBV11-1 combines with J gene TRBJ2-2; D remains unclear. CDR3 size: 13 residues. The V gene lost 11 bases and the J gene lost 0 bases, with 10 bases spanning the gap. Germline V lookup: CDR1 SGHAT, CDR2 FQDESV (reference sequence). The DNA of the CDR3 is TGTGCCGGCCAGGAGACGAACACCGGGGAGCTGTTTTTT. Translating gives CAGQETNTGELFF.

The V and J genes are TRBV12-3 or TRBV12-4 and TRBJ1-1; a possible D gene is TRBD1 (6 bases). V lost 5 bases and J 6 bases, leaving 10 bases between the germline ends. CDR3 length: 12 amino acids. Here the CDR3 DNA reads TGTGCCAGCAGTCGCAGGGGACCTGAAGCTTTCTTT. Encoded protein: CASSRRGPEAFF.

The V call is TRBV7-9, the J call TRBJ2-5; 7 nucleotides align to TRBD1. V lost 6 bases and J lost 3; bases outside the gene matches: 4. Per the germline V gene, CDR1 is SEHNR and CDR2 is FQNEAQ (reference sequence). This CDR3 comprises 13 residues. CDR3 nucleotides: TGTGCCAGCAGAATCCAGGGGGAAGAGACCCAGTACTTC. Protein sequence: CASRIQGEETQYF.

The V and J genes are TRBV18 and TRBJ2-3, with 7 bases matching TRBD2. The V segment lost 4 bases and the J segment 0 bases; nucleotides outside the gene matches: 10. Germline V gene data show CDR1 as KGHSH and CDR2 as LQKENI. The CDR3 is 17 residues long. Here the CDR3 reads CASSRTASGASTDTQYF. The CDR3 nucleotides are TGTGCCAGCTCACGGACCGCTAGCGGAGCTAGCACAGATACGCAGTATTTT.

The V call is TRBV29-1, the J call TRBJ1-5; D possibly corresponds to TRBD1 (6 bases). The CDR3 has 14 amino acids. Germline CDR1 reads SQVTM; CDR2 reads ANQGSEA. Between the trimmed V and J ends, which lost 8 bases and 0 bases, there was a span of 14 bases. The CDR3 DNA is TGCAGCTTAAGACAGGCCCTTAGCAATCAGCCCCAGCATTTT. Its translation is CSLRQALSNQPQHF.

The rearrangement links TRBV19 to TRBJ1-5; no clear D gene. V shed 5 bases and J shed 6 bases, with 11 bases lying between them. CDR1 is LNHDA and CDR2 is SQIVND in the germline V gene (reference sequence). The CDR3 has 13 amino acids. The CDR3: CASSYSGTQPQHF. DNA for the CDR3: TGTGCCAGTAGTTATTCCGGCACTCAGCCCCAGCATTTT.

Here the CDR3 reads CASSDEAEDTQYF. The CDR3 DNA reads TGTGCCAGCAGTGACGAGGCGGAAGATACGCAGTATTTT. The chain carries TRBV6-4 and TRBJ2-3; D not resolved. The CDR3 runs 13 residues. Trimming removed 2 bases from V and 5 bases from J, with 8 bases in between. CDR1 and CDR2 from the germline V gene are MRHNA and SNTAGT.

V and J are TRBV7-9 and TRBJ2-1, with 9 bases lining up with TRBD1. Germline assignment: CDR1 SEHNR and CDR2 FQNEAQ (reference sequence). The CDR3 sequence is 16 residues long. The V and J ends lost 4 bases and 5 bases, in that order; junction bases with no gene match: 9. The CDR3 sequence: CASSSPGQGFHNEQFF. The CDR3 region has the DNA TGTGCCAGCAGCTCCCCGGGACAGGGTTTCCACAATGAGCAGTTCTTC. The whole variable domain, remainder taken from reference TRBV7-9 and TRBJ2-1, is DTGVSQNPRHKITKRGQNVTFRCDPISEHNRLYWYRQTLGQGPEFLTYFQNEAQLEKSRLLSDRFSAERPKGSFSTLEIQRTEQGDSAMYLCASSSPGQGFHNEQFFGPGTRLTVL.

This clone was counted many times. DNA for the CDR3: TGTGCCAGCAGTTACCAAGAGACCCAGTACTTC. It encodes CASSYQETQYF. J is TRBJ2-5 and V is TRBV6-2 or TRBV6-3; no clear D. The CDR3 has 11 amino acids. Germline lookup yields CDR1 MNHEY and CDR2 SVGEGT. Trimming took 2 bases from V and 2 from J, leaving 0 bases between them.